This entry lists 30 T cell receptor beta chains sequenced from one sample in a study of blood T cells in healthy people across ages (dated by TCRdb to about 2015). Libraries came from 5' RACE. Sequencing was carried out with an Illumina HiSeq 2500. A second PCR of about 6 to 12 cycles was performed with a sample-barcoded 5' primer and a J-beta primer mix. TCRdb cleaned the public reads at Q25 with fastp, built clones with MiXCR and kept in-frame beta chains. Each entry merges the rows of one CDR3 protein and shows their most common DNA and genes. This sample has 780,000 or so distinct CDR3 sequences in its table, and around 25% of those were observed once. Roughly 3.5% of the sample is taken by the ten largest. The sample also formed part of further work on T cells of mothers and their children.

The sequenced material came from blood. Every receptor here comes from a boy aged 5-17 years in good health.

With respect to this clonotype: At one end the junction does not follow the germline gene, possibly because of a read error. The chain carries TRBV5-1 and TRBJ2-5; possibly TRBD1 for D (6 bases). The J call is uncertain, as TRBJ2-1 better fits the DNA end. There are 13 residues in the CDR3. The V gene's germline CDR1 is SGHRS and CDR2 YFSETQ. CDR3 protein: CASSLAQGPEQFF. DNA for the CDR3: TGCGCCAGCAGTTTGGCTCAGGGGCCTGAGCAGTTCTTC.

There are a few counts of this clonotype. The rearrangement joins TRBV28 to TRBJ1-4; the D gene is possibly TRBD1 (6 bases). Between the trimmed V and J ends, which lost 3 bases and 2 bases, there was a span of 13 bases. Germline-derived CDR1 and CDR2 are MDHEN and SYDVKM. The CDR3 extends over 16 amino acids. The CDR3 region has the DNA TGTGCCAGCAGTTTCGGGCAGGGGCCCACTAATGAAAAACTGTTTTTT. It yields the protein CASSFGQGPTNEKLFF.

This clonotype appeared a few times. At one end, the junction sequence differs from germline, possibly due to a read error. Here the CDR3 reads CASSLWGQGDPSYEQYF. DNA of the CDR3: TGTGCCAGTAGCTTATGGGGACAGGGGGACCCCTCCTACGAGCAGTACTTC. V usage is TRBV7-9 and J usage is TRBJ2-7, with 11 nucleotides matching TRBD1. CDR3 length equals 17 residues. Germline V lookup: CDR1 SEHNR, CDR2 FQNEAQ (reference sequence).

As regards this clonotype: One junction end disagrees with the germline gene, perhaps due to a read error. The chain links TRBV9 to TRBJ2-1; D ambiguous. Germline-derived CDR1 and CDR2 are SGDLS and YYNGEE. This CDR3 comprises 15 residues. The CDR3 protein is CVSSRIANSYNEQFF. DNA of the CDR3: TGTGTCAGCAGTCGTATTGCCAACTCCTACAATGAGCAGTTCTTC.

A few counts support this clonotype. The V and J genes are TRBV20-1 and TRBJ1-4; 7 bases align to TRBD1. CDR1 and CDR2 from the germline V gene are DFQATT and SNEGSKA (reference sequence). This CDR3 is built from 18 residues. V gave up 1 base and J gave up 3 bases; unmatched junction bases: 14. The CDR3 sequence: CSARGMTGPSDANEKLFF. As DNA, the CDR3 is TGCAGTGCTAGAGGCATGACAGGGCCAAGTGATGCTAATGAAAAACTGTTTTTT.

The genes are TRBV14 and TRBJ2-2; D is undetermined. The CDR3 is 14 amino acids. Germline CDR1 SGHDN, CDR2 FVKESK. Trimming removed 0 bases from V and 5 bases from J, with 7 bases in between. In DNA form, the CDR3 reads TGTGCCAGCAGCCAAGAATTGAGGACCGGGGAGCTGTTTTTT. This encodes CASSQELRTGELFF.

This clonotype was seen a handful of times. The V and J genes are TRBV20-1 and TRBJ1-5, with D possibly TRBD1 on 6 matching bases. Trimming took 0 bases from V and 7 from J, leaving 31 bases between them. The germline V gene encodes CDR1 DFQATT and CDR2 SNEGSKA (reference sequence). The CDR3 runs to 20 residues. The CDR3 here is CSARDRRDPGAKQGRQPQHF. The CDR3 DNA is TGCAGTGCTAGAGATCGGCGGGACCCCGGGGCTAAACAGGGAAGGCAGCCCCAGCATTTT.

This clonotype appeared a few times. The gene calls are TRBV20-1 and TRBJ2-7, with 10 bases fitting TRBD1. The CDR3 runs 15 residues. Trimming at V came to 2 bases and at J to 3 bases, leaving 7 bases not matched to a gene. CDR1 and CDR2 (germline): DFQATT, SNEGSKA (reference sequence). The CDR3 DNA reads TGCAGTGCTAGAAGCCGGGACAGGGGATTCTACGAGCAGTACTTC. This encodes CSARSRDRGFYEQYF.

This clonotype was found a few times. The chain uses TRBV29-1 and TRBJ2-5; D is possibly TRBD2 (5 bases). CDR1 is SQVTM, CDR2 ANQGSEA, per germline. The CDR3 is 12 amino acids. Trimming stripped 3 bases from V and 5 bases from J, with 10 bases between. The CDR3 DNA is TGCAGCGTTGACATTTGGGAGGAGACCCAGTACTTC. Protein sequence: CSVDIWEETQYF.

This clonotype has just a few counts. This chain connects TRBV4-3 to TRBJ1-4; possible D gene TRBD1, 5 bases. Germline CDR1 is LGHNA and CDR2 is YSLEER. V was cut by 8 bases and J by 2 bases, with 15 bases left in between. This CDR3 is built from 15 residues. CDR3 coding DNA: TGCGCCAGCGCCCAAAACGAGGGGACTAATGAAAAACTGTTTTTT. Translated: CASAQNEGTNEKLFF.

The rearrangement joins TRBV4-1 to TRBJ2-2, with D unresolved. Germline lookup yields CDR1 MGHRA and CDR2 YSYEKL. V lost 0 bases and J 5 bases, leaving 13 bases between the germline ends. The CDR3 sequence is 16 residues long. The CDR3 protein is CASSQEDSATTGELFF. The CDR3 DNA follows: TGCGCCAGCAGCCAAGAGGATTCAGCTACGACCGGGGAGCTGTTTTTT.

This clonotype was counted only a few times. This chain links TRBV6-2 or TRBV6-3 with TRBJ2-1; 14 bases map to TRBD2. The CDR3 extends over 16 amino acids. Unmatched junction bases numbered 4, after V lost 2 bases and J lost 7 bases. Germline V CDR1 and CDR2: MNHEY, SVGEGT. The CDR3 DNA reads TGTGCCAGCAGTTACGAGGGGACTAGCGGGAGAAATGAGCAGTTCTTC. Residues: CASSYEGTSGRNEQFF.

In this sample, this clonotype turned up a few times. The gene calls are TRBV28 and TRBJ2-5; D is ambiguous. Trimming removed 5 bases from V and 5 bases from J, with 18 bases in between. CDR3 length equals 15 residues. Germline V CDR1 and CDR2: MDHEN, SYDVKM. For the CDR3, the DNA is TGTGCCAGCAGTGGAGTCGTCTGGGGTTCGGAGACCCAGTACTTC. It is translated as CASSGVVWGSETQYF. Together with reference TRBV28 and TRBJ2-5, the CDR3 gives the full variable domain: DVKVTQSSRYLVKRTGEKVFLECVQDMDHENMFWYRQDPGLGLRLIYFSYDVKMKEKGDIPEGYSVSREKKERFSLILESASTNQTSMYLCASSGVVWGSETQYFGPGTRLLVL.

The chain recombines TRBV20-1 with TRBJ1-1; 9 bases fit TRBD1. CDR1 DFQATT and CDR2 SNEGSKA come from the germline V gene (reference sequence). V trimming: 2 bases; J trimming: 1 base; junction bases outside the gene matches: 11. This CDR3 is built from 17 residues. The CDR3 region is CSARTGTGLKGNTEAFF. CDR3 nucleotide sequence: TGCAGTGCTAGAACCGGGACAGGGCTCAAGGGGAACACTGAAGCTTTCTTT.

The V call is TRBV29-1, the J call TRBJ2-7; 7 bases match TRBD2. The CDR3 has 13 residues. CDR1 and CDR2 (germline): SQVTM, ANQGSEA. V dropped 5 bases and J dropped 6; count of bases not matched to a gene: 10. The CDR3 reads CSVFLRGSGEQYF. The CDR3 DNA is TGCAGCGTTTTCTTGCGGGGGTCCGGCGAGCAGTACTTC.

The chain employs TRBV27 and TRBJ2-4, with D perhaps matching TRBD1 (6 bases). Trimming stripped 4 bases from V and 0 bases from J, with 16 bases between. The CDR3 spans 17 residues. CDR1 is MNHEY and CDR2 is SMNVEV in the germline V gene (reference sequence). The CDR3 DNA reads as TGTGCCAGCAGTTCAAGACTCCAGGGGAAAGCCAAAAACATTCAGTACTTC. It codes for CASSSRLQGKAKNIQYF.

This clonotype was seen a few times. This rearrangement joins TRBV13 to TRBJ2-5, with D unclear. The length of the CDR3 is 12 residues. Germline CDR1 reads PRHDT; CDR2 reads FYEKMQ (reference sequence). Trimming pared 5 bases from V and 7 bases from J, leaving 11 bases between. The CDR3 sequence: CASSDPPGTQYF. The CDR3 nucleotides read TGTGCCAGCAGCGACCCACCGGGGACCCAGTACTTC.

The chain couples TRBV29-1 to TRBJ1-2; D possibly corresponds to TRBD1 (6 bases). The V and J ends lost 7 bases and 7 bases respectively, with 13 bases between them. Germline CDR1 and CDR2: SQVTM and ANQGSEA. The CDR3 is 11 residues long. CDR3 region: CSAWGGSGYTF. In DNA, the CDR3 is TGCAGCGCCTGGGGGGGCTCTGGCTACACCTTC.

In this sample, this clonotype turned up a few times. The genes are TRBV9 and TRBJ2-5, with TRBD2 as a possible D gene (7 bases). V shed 0 bases and J shed 0 bases, with 15 bases lying between them. The CDR3 is 17 residues long. Germline V CDR1 and CDR2: SGDLS, YYNGEE. CDR3 residues: CASSVALAGANQETQYF. The CDR3, as DNA: TGTGCCAGCAGCGTAGCACTGGCGGGGGCCAACCAAGAGACCCAGTACTTC. The full variable domain, its missing parts supplied by reference TRBV9 and TRBJ2-5, is DSGVTQTPKHLITATGQRVTLRCSPRSGDLSVYWYQQSLDQGLQFLIQYYNGEERAKGNILERFSAQQFPDLHSELNLSSLELGDSALYFCASSVALAGANQETQYFGPGTRLLVL.

This clonotype was recorded a few times. The rearrangement joins TRBV5-5 to TRBJ1-3; D call uncertain. CDR3 size: 14 residues. Germline CDR1 reads SGHKS; CDR2 reads YYEKEE (reference sequence). Between the trimmed V and J ends, which lost 4 bases and 2 bases, there was a span of 10 bases. The CDR3: CASSPWLTGNTIYF. CDR3 coding DNA: TGTGCCAGCAGCCCCTGGCTCACTGGAAACACCATATATTTT. Full variable domain (rest looked up from reference TRBV5-5 and TRBJ1-3): DAGVTQSPTHLIKTRGQQVTLRCSPISGHKSVSWYQQVLGQGPQFIFQYYEKEERGRGNFPDRFSARQFPNYSSELNVNALLLGDSALYLCASSPWLTGNTIYFGEGSWLTVV.

The V gene is TRBV14, the J gene TRBJ1-2, with D uncertain. This CDR3 has 15 amino acids. The V gene lost 4 bases and the J gene lost 0 bases, with 12 bases spanning the gap. Germline-derived CDR1 and CDR2 are SGHDN and FVKESK. Written as DNA, the CDR3 is TGTGCCAGCAGCCCCTGGACCGATACTAACTATGGCTACACCTTC. Encoded protein: CASSPWTDTNYGYTF.

This sequence joins TRBV28 and TRBJ1-2; 10 bases line up with TRBD1. The length of the CDR3 is 18 residues. V gave up 4 bases and J gave up 0 bases; unmatched junction bases: 11. Germline V CDR1 and CDR2: MDHEN, SYDVKM. CDR3 coding DNA: TGTGCCAGCAGTTCCGGACAGGGGGAGCAATTAGCTAACTATGGCTACACCTTC. Translating it yields CASSSGQGEQLANYGYTF.

The rearrangement links TRBV5-1 to TRBJ2-7; D is uncertain. V was trimmed by 5 bases and J by 7 bases, leaving 16 bases between them. Germline lookup yields CDR1 SGHRS and CDR2 YFSETQ. The CDR3 runs 13 residues. Here the CDR3 reads CASRISHAGEQYF. For the CDR3, the DNA is TGCGCCAGCAGGATTAGCCACGCAGGAGAGCAGTACTTC.

V is TRBV4-1 and J is TRBJ2-7; D gene unclear. This CDR3 comprises 15 residues. CDR1 is MGHRA and CDR2 is YSYEKL in the germline V gene. V lost 3 bases, J lost 2 bases, and 14 bases lay in between. CDR3 loop: CASSQIDGTAYEQYF. Here the CDR3 DNA reads TGCGCCAGCAGCCAGATAGACGGTACCGCCTACGAGCAGTACTTC.

This clonotype was seen once. The gene calls are TRBV2 and TRBJ2-5, with TRBD2 matching 11 bases. The closer fit of TRBJ2-1 to the DNA end suggests the J call may be wrong. This CDR3 has 15 amino acids. CDR1 and CDR2 from the germline V gene are SNHLY and FYNNEI. CDR3 DNA sequence: TGTGCCAGCAGCGCTCTTAGCGGGGGGGCCCAAGAGCAGTTCTTC. It yields the protein CASSALSGGAQEQFF.

Only a few counts were recorded for this clonotype. The V and J genes are TRBV7-9 and TRBJ1-1, with TRBD1 identical over 7 bases. V lost 5 bases, J lost 2 bases, and 11 bases stayed unmatched. The V gene's germline CDR1 is SEHNR and CDR2 FQNEAQ (reference sequence). This CDR3 is 16 amino acids long. In DNA, the CDR3 is TGTGCCAGCAGCCCGTACAGGGGAGGGTTTAACACTGAAGCTTTCTTT. It yields the protein CASSPYRGGFNTEAFF.

This clonotype was detected only once. At one end, the junction sequence differs from germline, possibly due to a read error. The chain links TRBV9 to TRBJ2-1; 8 bases agree with TRBD1. CDR3 size: 16 residues. The V gene's germline CDR1 is SGDLS and CDR2 YYNGEE. CDR3 nucleotides: TGTGCCAGCAGCGCAAATCGAGAGGAGGACAGGGAGGCTGCGAATTTC. This translates into CASSANREEDREAANF.

The rearrangement links TRBV7-2 to TRBJ2-2; D uncertain. V was clipped by 2 bases and J by 6 bases, with 7 bases between them. The CDR3 length is 13 residues. CDR1 and CDR2 (germline): SGHTA, FQGNSA. CDR3 protein: CASSLTVSGELFF. The DNA for the CDR3 is TGTGCCAGCAGCTTAACAGTCTCCGGGGAGCTGTTTTTT.

This chain uses TRBV10-3 with TRBJ2-2, with D possibly matching TRBD1 (5 bases). CDR3 length equals 16 residues. Germline V gene sequence: CDR1 ENHRY, CDR2 SYGVKD. The ends were cut back, 2 bases at V and 1 base at J, with 11 bases in the middle. The chain's CDR3 is CAISEGPTGNTGELFF. The CDR3 DNA reads TGTGCCATCAGTGAGGGCCCTACAGGGAACACCGGGGAGCTGTTTTTT.

This clonotype was picked up a small number of times. The rearrangement joins TRBV20-1 to TRBJ2-5, with TRBD2 matching over 7 bases. The CDR3 is 16 residues long. V lost 3 bases to trimming and J lost 5 bases; unmatched junction nucleotides: 15. CDR1 is DFQATT and CDR2 is SNEGSKA in the germline V gene (reference sequence). The CDR3 region is CSARAWWGGLEETQYF. The CDR3 nucleotides are TGCAGTGCTAGGGCCTGGTGGGGAGGGCTTGAGGAGACCCAGTACTTC.